This T cell receptor (beta chain) was documented in a study of cytomegalovirus exposure and HLA in healthy donors. CDR1 and CDR2 from the germline V gene are LGHNT and FRNRAP. Trimming pared 7 bases from V and 4 bases from J, leaving 13 bases between. The CDR3 has 13 amino acids. Study-level points and caveats: Some highly shared sequence variants likely arose as a pipeline artifact. Several V segments, TRBV6-2 and TRBV6-3 among them, could not be told apart and were dropped.

Regarding this clone: Its antigen is unidentified.

PCR amplification relied on 60 Vbeta primers (plus 13 Jbeta primers). The protocol was immunoSEQ multiplex PCR, while the TCRdb copy is restricted to in-frame clones and leaves out a portion. The sample lists 96,000 or so clones, 65% to 80% occurring once. The gene calls are TRBV12-5 and TRBJ1-1, with TRBD1 as a possible D gene (6 bases). The source of this sequence is a woman aged 70-85 years in good health and CMV-seropositive. The sample was PBMCs. CDR3 protein: CASALGGSTEAFF. CDR3 nucleotides: TGTGCTAGTGCCCTAGGGGGTTCCACTGAAGCTTTCTTT.